This paragraph covers one T cell receptor (beta chain) sequence. The antigen this receptor binds is unknown. It has no much larger one-base neighbor in the sample; base qualities were not kept. These data are taken from a study of T cells after yellow fever vaccination (dated by TCRdb to about 2019). Broadly, across the study: The SMART-Seq v4 Ultra Low Input RNA kit was used to prepare libraries from fractions with low cell numbers. To track T-cell clones before and after primary and booster YFV17D yellow fever vaccination, bulk TCR alpha and beta repertoires were sequenced longitudinally. Blood was collected at multiple timepoints before and after primary and secondary immunization, and bulk PBMC replicates and cell subsets were isolated. The cohort comprised two healthy male donors, one aged 18 to 29 and one aged 30 to 40 years.

Synthesis of TCR cDNA relied on 5'RACE template switching, a step that introduced a universal primer site along with unique molecular identifiers. Priming for cDNA synthesis came from both the TCR alpha and TCR beta constant segments. Library amplification used two PCR steps, and the second PCR step added sample barcodes and sequencing adapters. Sequencing of the libraries was done on either Illumina HiSeq 2500 (2x100 bp) or NovaSeq (2x150 bp). In the paper's pipeline: Reads were demultiplexed and collapsed into UMI consensus sequences with MIGEC, and V(D)J alignment was performed with MiXCR. Vaccine-responding clonotypes were identified with edgeR using replicate PBMC samples, with FDR below 0.01 and a log2 fold change above 5 up to day 15 being required. Each bulk clonotype received a CD4 or CD8 identity based on whether the sequenced CD4 or CD8 repertoire contained that clonotype at higher abundance. TCRdb reprocessed the public reads (quality trimming at Q25 with fastp, clone calling with MiXCR) and kept in-frame beta chains. Entries that share a CDR3 protein sequence are merged under the most common genes and DNA. The V and J calls follow TCRdb's processing rather than the paper's. The sample table lists hundreds of thousands of distinct CDR3 sequences, roughly an eighth of them with a count of one. The top ten constitute under 15% of the sample.

A distance of 15 bases separates the germline ends of V and J, which lose 7 bases and 3 bases respectively. CDR1 is given as DFQATT and CDR2 as SNEGSKA, both from the germline V gene (reference sequence). The CDR3 contains 14 residues, cysteine and phenylalanine counted. The CDR3 DNA has 42 bases and is translated from base 1. General findings and caveats noted by the study authors: FACS-sorted repertoires could contain abundant contaminating clonotypes from the bulk population, so computational filtering was required. Compared with the primary T-cell response, the secondary T-cell response was weaker but faster, peaking on day 5 rather than day 15. Only a couple of donors were included in the study, so the extent to which the findings can be generalized is limited. A small share of clonotypes occurred in both CD4 and CD8 compartments, likely arising from convergent recombination. Most clones expanded after primary vaccination were re-detected after the booster (around 96% of CD4 and approximately 88% of CD8), suggesting broad memory maintenance.

The treatment or condition label here, explained by the study, means: live attenuated yellow fever vaccine strain. At each blood-draw timepoint, two biological replicates of bulk PBMCs were collected. A standard Ficoll-Paque protocol was used to isolate PBMCs from peripheral blood. TriZol was used to extract RNA from bulk PBMCs, CD4 and CD8 fractions, and dextramer-positive and dextramer-negative fractions. The rearranged segments are TRBV20-1 and TRBJ1-4; the D gene is perhaps TRBD1, on 6 matching bases. Sequences were derived from PBMCs, sampled on the day of the yellow fever booster vaccination. This clonotype was obtained from a man aged 25-45 years who received the YFV17D yellow fever vaccine. The DNA reads as follows: TGCAGTGTTACGGGAGGGGGTCCTAATGAAAAACTGTTTTTT. Translation gives CSVTGGGPNEKLFF.